This T cell receptor beta chain is from a study of human T cells and chemical hapten exposure. Study as a whole: All patients underwent weekly scalp dosing with diphenylcyclopropenone for the full approximately 23-week study.

This clonotype has ten or more counts. TCRdb analysed the RACE reads with MiXCR anew, one entry per CDR3 protein. The sample contains about 80,000 distinct CDR3 sequences, 13% to 15% of which appear only once. V was pared by 1 base and J by 0 bases, with 7 bases between. This CDR3 region has 13 residues. Germline CDR1 and CDR2: SQVTM and ANQGSEA. Time point denoted: pre-sensitization, week 0. As for treatment: therapeutic diphenylcyclopropenone sensitization with weekly scalp DPC. Every donor had alopecia and was 18 to 70 years old; all were suitable for DPC. The chain links TRBV29-1 to TRBJ2-7; D not certain. The receptor was derived from a woman aged 50 to 60 with alopecia areata. Some clones in this sample may be carry-over from other donors' samples. Sequenced material: whole blood, taken in connection with sensitization to the hapten diphenylcyclopropenone (DPC). In nucleotides, the CDR3 is TGCAGCGTTGAAGTAACAGACTCCTACGAGCAGTACTTC. Translated, it gives CSVEVTDSYEQYF.